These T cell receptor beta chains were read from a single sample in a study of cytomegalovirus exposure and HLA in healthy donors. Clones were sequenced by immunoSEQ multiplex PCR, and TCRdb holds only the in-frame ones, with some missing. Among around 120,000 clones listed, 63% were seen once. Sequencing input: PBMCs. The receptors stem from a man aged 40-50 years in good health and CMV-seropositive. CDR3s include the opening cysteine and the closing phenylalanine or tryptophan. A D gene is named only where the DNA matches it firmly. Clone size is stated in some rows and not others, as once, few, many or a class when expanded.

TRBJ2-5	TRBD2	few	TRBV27	CASSSGLARETQYF	TGTGCCAGCAGTTCGGGACTAGCTCGAGAGACCCAGTACTTC
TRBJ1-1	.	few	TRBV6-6	CASKVKGDTEAFF	TGTGCCAGCAAGGTAAAGGGAGACACTGAAGCTTTCTTT
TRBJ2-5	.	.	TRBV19	CASNPAGGLRQETQYF	TGTGCCAGTAACCCGGCCGGGGGGCTGAGGCAAGAGACCCAGTACTTC
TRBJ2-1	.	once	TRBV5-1	CASSSDITSSVHNEQFF	TGCGCCAGCAGCTCGGACATAACCTCCTCGGTGCACAATGAGCAGTTCTTC
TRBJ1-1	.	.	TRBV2	CASSEVQETEAFF	TGTGCCAGCAGTGAAGTACAGGAAACAGAAGCTTTCTTT
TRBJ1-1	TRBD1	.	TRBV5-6	CASRAGGTEAFF	TGTGCCAGCAGGGCAGGGGGTACTGAAGCTTTCTTT
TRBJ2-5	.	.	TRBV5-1	CASSSSAGQETQYF	TGCGCCAGCAGCTCATCAGCGGGTCAAGAGACCCAGTACTTC
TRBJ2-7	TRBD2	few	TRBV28	CASRQHGTSGSYEQYF	TGTGCCAGCAGGCAACACGGGACTAGCGGGTCCTACGAGCAGTACTTC
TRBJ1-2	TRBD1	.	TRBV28	CASKSRTGEGYGYTF	TGTGCCAGCAAATCTAGGACAGGGGAAGGCTATGGCTACACCTTC
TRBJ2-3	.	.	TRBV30	CAWSTSGSTDTQYF	TGTGCCTGGAGTACCTCAGGGAGCACAGATACGCAGTATTTT
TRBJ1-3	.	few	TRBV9	CASSVGGGDSGNTIYF	TGTGCCAGCAGCGTAGGGGGAGGGGACTCTGGAAACACCATATATTTT
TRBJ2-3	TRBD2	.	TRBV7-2	CASSLDGGRAGTDTQYF	TGTGCCAGCAGCTTAGACGGCGGGAGGGCCGGGACAGATACGCAGTATTTT
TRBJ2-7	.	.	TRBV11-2	CASSLEGAGEQYF	TGTGCCAGCAGCTTAGAGGGGGCTGGGGAGCAGTACTTC
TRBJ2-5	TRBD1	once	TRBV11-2	CASRGGQGRETQYF	TGTGCCAGCAGGGGGGGACAGGGTAGGGAGACCCAGTACTTC
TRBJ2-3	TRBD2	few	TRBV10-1	CASSPTGTSGELTDTQYF	TGCGCCAGCAGTCCCACCGGGACTAGCGGGGAGCTCACAGATACGCAGTATTTT
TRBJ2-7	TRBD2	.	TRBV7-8	CASSPGLAAYYSYEQYF	TGTGCCAGCAGTCCGGGACTAGCGGCATATTACTCCTACGAGCAGTACTTC
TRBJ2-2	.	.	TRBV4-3	CASSQAANTGELFF	TGCGCCAGCAGCCAAGCAGCGAACACCGGGGAGCTGTTTTTT
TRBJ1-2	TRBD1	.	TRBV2	CASSPGTGVVYGYTF	TGTGCCAGCAGTCCTGGGACAGGGGTGGTCTATGGCTACACCTTC
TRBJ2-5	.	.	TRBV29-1	CSVGVVQETQYF	TGCAGCGTCGGAGTCGTCCAAGAGACCCAGTACTTC
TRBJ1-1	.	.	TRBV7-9	CASSPRSTAVGEAFF	TGTGCCAGCAGCCCGCGTTCGACAGCCGTAGGAGAAGCTTTCTTT
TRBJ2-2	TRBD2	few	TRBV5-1	CASRDSITGGHTGELFF	TGCGCCAGCAGAGACAGTATCACGGGAGGTCACACCGGGGAGCTGTTTTTT
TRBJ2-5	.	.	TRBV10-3	CAISDYSPTQETQYF	TGTGCCATCAGTGACTACAGCCCAACCCAAGAGACCCAGTACTTC
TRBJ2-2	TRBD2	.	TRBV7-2	CASKTTGTRTGELFF	TGTGCCAGCAAAACCACCGGGACTAGGACGGGGGAGCTGTTTTTT
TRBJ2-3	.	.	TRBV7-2	CASSLDSTQYF	TGTGCCAGCAGCTTAGACAGTACGCAGTATTTT
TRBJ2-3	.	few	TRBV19	CASRGQVNATQYF	TGTGCCAGTAGGGGGCAGGTCAACGCAACGCAGTATTTT
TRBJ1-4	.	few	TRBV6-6	CASRPWDTVGLFF	TGTGCCAGCAGACCCTGGGACACGGTCGGGCTGTTTTTT
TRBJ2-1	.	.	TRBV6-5	CASSYAQGTYNEQFF	TGTGCCAGCAGTTACGCTCAGGGGACCTACAATGAGCAGTTCTTC
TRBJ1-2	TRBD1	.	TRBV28	CASSLTGGYGYTF	TGTGCCAGCAGTTTAACAGGGGGGTATGGCTACACCTTC
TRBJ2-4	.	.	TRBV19	CASSAIGQTGSKNIQYF	TGTGCCAGTAGTGCAATCGGCCAAACAGGGTCCAAAAACATTCAGTACTTC
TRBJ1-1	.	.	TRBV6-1	CASSYQEKAFF	TGTGCCAGCAGTTACCAGGAAAAGGCTTTCTTT
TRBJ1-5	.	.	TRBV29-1	CTRGAQHF	TGCACCCGAGGAGCCCAGCATTTT
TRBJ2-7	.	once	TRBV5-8	CASSSRQDSYEQYF	TGTGCCAGCAGCTCCAGACAGGACTCCTACGAGCAGTACTTC
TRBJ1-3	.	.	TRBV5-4	CASSRDIFSGNTIYF	TGTGCCAGCAGCCGGGACATATTCTCTGGAAACACCATATATTTT
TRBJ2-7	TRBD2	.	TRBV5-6	CASSAWTGTSGEQYF	TGTGCCAGCAGCGCGTGGACCGGGACTAGCGGCGAGCAGTACTTC
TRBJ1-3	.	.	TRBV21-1	CANPPPGGGGNTIYF	TGTGCCAACCCACCTCCGGGGGGCGGCGGAAACACCATATATTTT
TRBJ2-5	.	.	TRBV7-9	CASSLPRAIQTQYF	TGTGCCAGCAGCTTACCCAGGGCGATACAGACCCAGTACTTC
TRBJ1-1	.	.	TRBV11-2	CASSQGHRALNTEAFF	TGTGCCAGCAGCCAGGGACACAGGGCGTTGAACACTGAAGCTTTCTTT
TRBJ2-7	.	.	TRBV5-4	CASSLNRVHEQYF	TGTGCCAGCAGCTTGAACAGGGTCCACGAGCAGTACTTC
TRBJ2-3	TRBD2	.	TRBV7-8	CASSSGGTTDTQYF	TGTGCCAGCAGTAGCGGGGGGACCACAGATACGCAGTATTTT
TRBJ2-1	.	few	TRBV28	CASSGSGTNNEQFF	TGTGCCAGCAGTGGGAGCGGGACAAACAATGAGCAGTTCTTC
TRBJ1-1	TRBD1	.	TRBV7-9	CASSTLQGDNTEAFF	TGTGCCAGCAGCACACTACAGGGGGACAACACTGAAGCTTTCTTT
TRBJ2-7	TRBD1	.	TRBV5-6	CASSLRQGVGYEQYF	TGTGCCAGCAGCTTGAGGCAGGGGGTGGGTTACGAGCAGTACTTC
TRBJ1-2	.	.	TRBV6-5	CASSRDSYNGYTF	TGTGCCAGCAGCAGGGACTCCTACAATGGCTACACCTTC
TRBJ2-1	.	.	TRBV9	CASSVGGGRINEQFF	TGTGCCAGCAGCGTAGGAGGGGGTAGGATCAATGAGCAGTTCTTC
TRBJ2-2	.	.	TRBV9	CASSVDSYTGELFF	TGTGCCAGCAGCGTAGACTCTTACACCGGGGAGCTGTTTTTT
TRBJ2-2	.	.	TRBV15	CATSKPGSGTGELFF	TGTGCCACCAGCAAGCCCGGGAGCGGCACCGGGGAGCTGTTTTTT
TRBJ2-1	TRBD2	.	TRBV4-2	CASSQDGLAGGYEQFF	TGTGCCAGCAGCCAAGACGGGCTAGCGGGAGGGTATGAGCAGTTCTTC
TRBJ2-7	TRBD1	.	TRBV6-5	CASSKGTGPNYEQYF	TGTGCCAGCAGTAAAGGGACAGGGCCAAACTACGAGCAGTACTTC
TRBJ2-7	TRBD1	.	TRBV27	CASSRQGTGYEQYF	TGTGCCAGCAGCCGACAGGGAACGGGTTACGAGCAGTACTTC
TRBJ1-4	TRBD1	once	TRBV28	CASSTRTGGFTNEKLFF	TGTGCCAGCAGTACCCGGACAGGGGGCTTCACTAATGAAAAACTGTTTTTT
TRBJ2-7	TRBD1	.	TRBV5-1	CASSSNGGVGTGLYEQYF	TGCGCCAGCAGCTCTAATGGGGGTGTCGGGACAGGGCTGTACGAGCAGTACTTC
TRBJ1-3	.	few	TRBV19	CASSITRTGGNTIYF	TGTGCCAGTAGTATCACCCGGACTGGCGGAAACACCATATATTTT
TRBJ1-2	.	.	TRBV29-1	CSSGYAGGYTF	TGCAGCTCCGGATACGCAGGAGGCTACACCTTC
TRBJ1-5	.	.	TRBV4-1	CASSQGTQEFQPQHF	TGCGCCAGCAGCCAAGGGACACAGGAGTTTCAGCCCCAGCATTTT
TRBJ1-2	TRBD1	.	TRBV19	CASSIWTGDHENGYTF	TGTGCCAGTAGTATATGGACAGGGGACCACGAGAATGGCTACACCTTC
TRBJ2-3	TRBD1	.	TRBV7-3	CASSWAGGGTDTQYF	TGTGCCAGCAGCTGGGCAGGGGGCGGCACAGATACGCAGTATTTT
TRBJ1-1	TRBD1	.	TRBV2	CASSQDLDRVTTEAFF	TGTGCCAGCAGTCAAGACCTAGACAGGGTGACAACTGAAGCTTTCTTT